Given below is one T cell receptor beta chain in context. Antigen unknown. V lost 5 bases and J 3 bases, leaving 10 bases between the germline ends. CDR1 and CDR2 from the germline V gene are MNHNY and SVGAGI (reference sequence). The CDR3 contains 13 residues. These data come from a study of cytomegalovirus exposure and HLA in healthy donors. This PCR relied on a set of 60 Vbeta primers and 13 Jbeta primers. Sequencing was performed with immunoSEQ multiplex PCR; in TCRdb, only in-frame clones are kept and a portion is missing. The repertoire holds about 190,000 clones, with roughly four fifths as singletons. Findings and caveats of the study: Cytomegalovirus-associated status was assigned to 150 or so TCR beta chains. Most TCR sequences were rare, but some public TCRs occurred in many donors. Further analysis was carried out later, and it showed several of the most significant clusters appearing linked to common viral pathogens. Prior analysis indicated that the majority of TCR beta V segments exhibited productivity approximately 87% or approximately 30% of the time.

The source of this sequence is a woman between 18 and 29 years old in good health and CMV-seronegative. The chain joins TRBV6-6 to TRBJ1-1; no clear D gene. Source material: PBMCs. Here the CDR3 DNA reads TGTGCCAGCAGTGACCCGGCGGACACTGAAGCTTTCTTT. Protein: CASSDPADTEAFF.